This record concerns one TCR beta chain sequence. The sample originates from a study of OX40 agonist ivuxolimab in advanced cancers. The ends lost 1 base at V and 0 bases at J; junction bases unmatched: 5. This CDR3 has 16 amino acids. Germline CDR1 reads LNHDA; CDR2 reads SQIVND (reference sequence). Clones were sequenced by immunoSEQ multiplex PCR, and TCRdb holds only the in-frame ones, with some missing. The sample consists of around 35,000 clones, more than 85% of them appearing once. Source: CD4+ or CD8+ T cells sorted from blood, taken in a trial of the OX40 agonist ivuxolimab. This sequence originates from an adult with an advanced solid tumor such as melanoma, head and neck, liver or kidney cancer. The chain has TRBV19 and TRBJ2-5; 7 nucleotides agree with TRBD2. The CDR3 DNA is TGTGCCAGTAGTATAGTAAGCGGGGAGTACCAAGAGACCCAGTACTTC. It is translated as CASSIVSGEYQETQYF.